These 17 T cell receptor beta chains were sequenced from one sample in a study of shared clonotypes between healthy human individuals. Using immunoSEQ multiplex PCR, the repertoire was profiled, and TCRdb retains in-frame clones only, with some absent. The sample includes 470,000 or so clones, more than 75% of them seen just once. The sample comprised PBMCs. These TCRs come from a woman between 40 and 50 years old in good health. Some clones in this sample may be carry-over from other donors' samples.

Remarks on this clone: Other DNA sequences in the same sample also yield this CDR3. This sequence joins TRBV5-1 and TRBJ2-5; 9 positions agree with TRBD1. V lost 4 bases, J lost 4 bases, and 5 bases stayed unmatched. Germline CDR1 reads SGHRS; CDR2 reads YFSETQ. The CDR3 runs 14 residues. CDR3 nucleotides: TGCGCCAGCAGCCTGGACAGGGGAGGAGAGACCCAGTACTTC. It yields the protein CASSLDRGGETQYF.

This chain uses TRBV11-2 with TRBJ1-4; TRBD1 matches at 10 bases. Looked up from germline, CDR1 is SGHAT and CDR2 is FQNNGV. Trimming at V came to 7 bases and at J to 8 bases, leaving 10 bases not matched to a gene. The CDR3 is 15 residues long. The CDR3 here is CASNRQGALEEKLFF. Here the CDR3 DNA reads TGTGCCAGCAACCGACAGGGGGCGCTGGAAGAAAAACTGTTTTTT.

The chain is built from TRBV4-2 and TRBJ2-5, with 8 bases identical to TRBD2. The junction had 3 bases not matched to a gene; V was cut back by 1 base and J by 2 bases. This CDR3 comprises 15 residues. From germline, CDR1 is LGHNA and CDR2 YNFKEQ. Here the CDR3 reads CASSQAASGQETQYF. The CDR3 DNA follows: TGTGCCAGCAGCCAAGCGGCTAGCGGGCAAGAGACCCAGTACTTC.

The chain is built from TRBV28 and TRBJ2-5, with 15 bases lining up with TRBD2. This CDR3 has 19 residues. V was pared by 4 bases and J by 0 bases, with 9 bases of the junction left unmatched. Germline-derived CDR1 and CDR2 are MDHEN and SYDVKM. CDR3 bases: TGTGCCAGCAGTTCCGGACTAGCGGGAGGGCCCGTCTACCAAGAGACCCAGTACTTC. It is translated as CASSSGLAGGPVYQETQYF. The full variable domain, rest sourced from reference TRBV28 and TRBJ2-5, is DVKVTQSSRYLVKRTGEKVFLECVQDMDHENMFWYRQDPGLGLRLIYFSYDVKMKEKGDIPEGYSVSREKKERFSLILESASTNQTSMYLCASSSGLAGGPVYQETQYFGPGTRLLVL.

This clone was seen a single time. The chain uses TRBV11-2 and TRBJ2-1; D may be TRBD2 (5 bases). Germline V lookup: CDR1 SGHAT, CDR2 FQNNGV. The CDR3 consists of 14 residues. V gave up 8 bases and J gave up 5 bases, with 16 bases separating them. This CDR3 is CASFPAGSDNEQFF. CDR3 sequence (DNA): TGTGCCAGCTTCCCCGCGGGCTCAGACAATGAGCAGTTCTTC.

As concerns this clone: Relative to the germline gene, one junction end is altered; a read error may explain this. The sample has other DNA sequences that encode this CDR3 too. The V gene is TRBV28, the J gene TRBJ1-2; tentatively, D is TRBD1 (6 bases). From germline, CDR1 is MDHEN and CDR2 SYDVKM. This CDR3 has 14 amino acids. CDR3 in DNA: TGTGCCAGCAGTCGGCAGGGGTTTAACTATGGCTACACATTC. It yields the protein CASSRQGFNYGYTF.

This clone came up a few times. This chain joins TRBV11-3 and TRBJ2-3; 12 nucleotides match TRBD2. The CDR3 has 15 amino acids. CDR1 and CDR2 from the germline V gene are SGHNT and YENEEA. Losses at the gene ends were 4 bases for V and 11 bases for J; bases not matched to a gene: 10. The DNA for the CDR3 is TGTGCCAGCAGCTCCCGGACTAGCGGGACGGGTAGGCAGTATTTT. This codes for CASSSRTSGTGRQYF. The full variable domain, rest sourced from reference TRBV11-3 and TRBJ2-3, is EAGVVQSPRYKIIEKKQPVAFWCNPISGHNTLYWYLQNLGQGPELLIRYENEEAVDDSQLPKDRFSAERLKGVDSTLKIQPAELGDSAVYLCASSSRTSGTGRQYFGPGTRLTVL.

For this clone: A read error is likely here: a far larger clone is one base away. The V gene is TRBV9, the J gene TRBJ1-3; D not certain. This CDR3 has 14 amino acids. CDR1 is SGDLS and CDR2 is YYNGEE in the germline V gene. The CDR3 DNA reads as TGTGCCAACAGCCTCACTTTTGCTGGAAACACCATATATTTT. The encoded protein is CANSLTFAGNTIYF.

The chain links TRBV15 to TRBJ1-5, with D possibly matching TRBD1 (5 bases). V gave up 8 bases and J gave up 13 bases, with 15 bases separating them. This CDR3 comprises 11 residues. The V gene's germline CDR1 is LNHNV and CDR2 YYDKDF (reference sequence). The CDR3 nucleotides are TGTGCCACCGGCACAGGACTAGTACAGCATTTT. Protein product: CATGTGLVQHF. Full variable domain (missing parts from reference TRBV15 and TRBJ1-5): DAMVIQNPRYQVTQFGKPVTLSCSQTLNHNVMYWYQQKSSQAPKLLFHYYDKDFNNEADTPDNFQSRRPNTSFCFLDIRSPGLGDTAMYLCATGTGLVQHFGDGTRLSIL.

V and J are TRBV13 and TRBJ2-1; weak D call: TRBD2 (6 bases). The CDR3 extends over 16 amino acids. V was pared by 10 bases and J by 0 bases, with 19 bases between. The germline gives CDR1 PRHDT, CDR2 FYEKMQ (reference sequence). The chain's CDR3 is CATTPLEGSSYNEQFF. The DNA of the CDR3 is TGTGCCACCACCCCCCTGGAGGGGTCCTCCTACAATGAGCAGTTCTTC.

The rearrangement joins TRBV4-1 to TRBJ1-1; weak D call: TRBD1 (5 bases). V was shortened by 0 bases and J by 7 bases, with 21 bases between the two germline ends. The CDR3 is 17 residues long. Germline CDR1 reads MGHRA; CDR2 reads YSYEKL. The CDR3 here is CASSQEGRFNPRDEAFF. In DNA form, the CDR3 reads TGCGCCAGCAGCCAAGAGGGGCGTTTTAACCCACGGGATGAAGCTTTCTTT.

This clone was seen repeatedly, ten times or more. Other nucleotide sequences from this sample produce the same CDR3. This chain joins TRBV18 and TRBJ2-2, with D maybe TRBD1 (5 bases). This CDR3 region has 15 residues. The germline V gene has CDR1 KGHSH and CDR2 LQKENI. Trimming shortened V by 1 base and J by 1 base, and 7 bases separated the two germline ends. Here the CDR3 reads CASSPRGRNTGELFF. CDR3 in DNA: TGTGCCAGCTCACCACGGGGCAGGAACACCGGGGAGCTGTTTTTT. The variable domain in full, completed from reference TRBV18 and TRBJ2-2, reads NAGVMQNPRHLVRRRGQEARLRCSPMKGHSHVYWYRQLPEEGLKFMVYLQKENIIDESGMPKERFSAEFPKEGPSILRIQQVVRGDSAAYFCASSPRGRNTGELFFGEGSRLTVL.

To note about this clone: Possible read error: a much larger clone is one base away. The sample contains more than one DNA sequence encoding this CDR3. The chain uses TRBV30 and TRBJ1-1; TRBD1 might be the D (5 bases). CDR1 GTSNPN and CDR2 SVGIG come from the germline V gene (reference sequence). This CDR3 has 15 amino acids. The DNA for the CDR3 is TGTGCCTGGAGTGTACGGGGGAGGTCAGGCACTGAAGCTTTTTTT. Its protein is CAWSVRGRSGTEAFF.

The count of this clone is one. This chain joins TRBV6-6 and TRBJ1-1, with no clear D. The germline V gene has CDR1 MNHNY and CDR2 SVGAGI (reference sequence). The CDR3 is 14 residues long. V lost 5 bases and J lost 4, with 14 bases in between. This CDR3 is CASSKAGWVTEAFF. The CDR3 bases are TGTGCCAGCAGTAAGGCGGGGTGGGTCACTGAAGCTTTCTTT.

The rearrangement links TRBV30 to TRBJ2-1, with TRBD1 identical over 7 bases. The CDR3 covers 11 residues. The germline V gene encodes CDR1 GTSNPN and CDR2 SVGIG (reference sequence). V dropped 7 bases and J dropped 10; count of bases not matched to a gene: 7. CDR3 protein: CASIRGSEQFF. CDR3 bases: TGTGCCTCCATCAGGGGGAGCGAGCAGTTCTTC.

This chain connects TRBV7-2 to TRBJ2-7, with 13 nucleotides matching TRBD2. J lost 7 bases, V lost 5 bases, and 8 bases had no gene match. The CDR3 is 15 amino acids. Germline CDR1 SGHTA, CDR2 FQGNSA. The CDR3 DNA reads TGTGCCAGCAGCCAAGGGACTAGCGGGATGAAAGAGCAGTACTTC. Encoded protein: CASSQGTSGMKEQYF.

V is TRBV7-3 and J is TRBJ2-7; 7 bases map to TRBD2. CDR3 length equals 14 residues. From germline, CDR1 is SGHTA and CDR2 FQGTGA. J was trimmed by 5 bases and V by 0 bases; bases with no gene match: 4. CDR3 nucleotides: TGTGCCAGCAGCTTAACGGGAGGGCCCGACGAGCAGTACTTC. Protein: CASSLTGGPDEQYF.